This TCR beta chain was retrieved from a study of T cells in Graves' hyperthyroidism and ophthalmopathy. The germline V and J ends were trimmed by 3 bases and 7 bases, with 13 bases remaining between them. Germline assignment: CDR1 DFQATT and CDR2 SNEGSKA (reference sequence). The CDR3 is 14 amino acids. Using RNA transcripts as the source, TCR beta CDR3 regions were amplified. The HTBI primer set was used in a first-round RT-PCR of the TCR CDR3. TCRdb analysed the multiplex PCR reads with MiXCR anew, one entry per CDR3 protein. The sample has 500,000 to 650,000 distinct CDR3 sequences, just under 20% seen once; the top ten hold about 50%.

The specimen sequenced was blood. This sequence originates from a middle-aged man with Graves' ophthalmopathy. The chain uses TRBV20-1 and TRBJ1-6; no clear D gene. CDR3: CSARVAALNSPLHF. The CDR3 nucleotides read TGCAGTGCTAGGGTGGCAGCCTTGAATTCACCCCTCCACTTT.